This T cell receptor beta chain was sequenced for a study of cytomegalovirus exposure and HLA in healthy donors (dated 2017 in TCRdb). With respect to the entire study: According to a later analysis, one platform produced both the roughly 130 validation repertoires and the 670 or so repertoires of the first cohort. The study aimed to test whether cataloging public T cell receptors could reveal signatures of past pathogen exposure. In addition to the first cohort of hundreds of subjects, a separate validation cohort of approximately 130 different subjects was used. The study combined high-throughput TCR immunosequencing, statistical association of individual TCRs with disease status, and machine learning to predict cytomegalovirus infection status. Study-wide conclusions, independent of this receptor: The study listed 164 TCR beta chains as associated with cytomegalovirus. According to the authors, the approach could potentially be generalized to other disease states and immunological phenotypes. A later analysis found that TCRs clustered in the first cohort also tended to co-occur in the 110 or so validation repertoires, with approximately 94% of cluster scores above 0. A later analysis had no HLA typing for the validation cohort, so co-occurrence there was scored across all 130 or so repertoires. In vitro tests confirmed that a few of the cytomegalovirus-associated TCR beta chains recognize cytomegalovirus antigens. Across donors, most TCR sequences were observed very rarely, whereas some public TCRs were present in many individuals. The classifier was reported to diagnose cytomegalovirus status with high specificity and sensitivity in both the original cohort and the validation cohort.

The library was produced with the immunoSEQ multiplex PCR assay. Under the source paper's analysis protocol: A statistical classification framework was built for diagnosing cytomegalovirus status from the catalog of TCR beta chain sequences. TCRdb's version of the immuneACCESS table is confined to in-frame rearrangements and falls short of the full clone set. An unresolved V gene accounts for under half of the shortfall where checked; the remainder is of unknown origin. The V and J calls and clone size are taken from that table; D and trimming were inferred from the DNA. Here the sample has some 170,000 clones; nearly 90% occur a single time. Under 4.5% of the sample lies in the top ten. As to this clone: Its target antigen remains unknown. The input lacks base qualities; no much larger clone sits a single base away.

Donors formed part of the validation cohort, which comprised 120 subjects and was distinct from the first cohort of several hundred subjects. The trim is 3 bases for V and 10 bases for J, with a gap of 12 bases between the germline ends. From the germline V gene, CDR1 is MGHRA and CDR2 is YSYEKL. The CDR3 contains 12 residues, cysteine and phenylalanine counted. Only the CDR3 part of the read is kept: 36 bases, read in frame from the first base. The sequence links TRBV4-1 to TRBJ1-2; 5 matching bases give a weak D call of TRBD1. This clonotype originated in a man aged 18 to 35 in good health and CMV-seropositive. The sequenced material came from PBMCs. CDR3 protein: CASSQAGKYYTF. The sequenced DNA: TGCGCCAGCAGCCAGGCAGGGAAGTACTACACCTTC.